This T cell receptor (beta chain) is drawn from a study of T cell clones after liver transplantation. About the research overall: Standard immunosuppression, with no induction, continued until 12-24 months after transplant.

Overall study findings and caveats: A significant post-transplant drop in circulating graft-donor-reactive CD4 TCRbeta sequences occurred in most of the 8 subjects. A larger donor-reactive than third-party decline suggested partial antigen-specific deletion.

In the case of this clone: As yet, its antigen is unknown.

The table came from immunoSEQ multiplex PCR; TCRdb's copy has only in-frame clones and leaves some out. The repertoire holds around 75,000 clones, with under 90% as singletons. V trimming: 6 bases; J trimming: 3 bases; junction bases outside the gene matches: 6. The CDR3 is 15 residues long. CDR1 ENHRY and CDR2 SYGVKD come from the germline V gene. The rearrangement links TRBV10-3 to TRBJ1-5, with 9 bases aligning to TRBD1. The receptor's source is a human patient who received a liver transplant. These T cells may partly come from the graft donor. The starting material was CD4+ T cells from blood, obtained about 50 months after liver transplant. The CDR3 spells CAIRPGTGNNQPQHF. Here the CDR3 DNA reads TGTGCCATCAGACCCGGGACAGGGAACAATCAGCCCCAGCATTTT.